Detailed here is one T cell receptor beta chain. Its antigen is undetermined. Per the germline V gene, CDR1 is MGHRA and CDR2 is YSYEKL. CDR3 size: 17 residues. J lost 0 bases, V lost 1 base, and 8 bases had no gene match. The data belong to a study of shared clonotypes between healthy human individuals. Study-wide points: In the sorted subsets, rarefaction showed sequencing was incomplete despite large depth.

Only in-frame clones appear in the TCRdb table, and some are missing; sequencing was by immunoSEQ multiplex PCR. The sample includes fewer than 3 million clones, approximately 90% seen only once; the top ten take 0.3% to 0.4%. The rearrangement links TRBV4-1 to TRBJ1-2, with 7 bases matching TRBD1. Sequencing input: naive CD4+ T cells from PBMCs. Indicated subset: CD45RA+ positively selected. The origin of this receptor is a man aged 18 to 29 in good health. Some clones in this sample may be carry-over from other donors' samples. This CDR3 reads CASSQVPTGQANYGYTF. Written as DNA, the CDR3 is TGCGCCAGCAGCCAAGTTCCCACCGGACAGGCTAACTATGGCTACACCTTC.